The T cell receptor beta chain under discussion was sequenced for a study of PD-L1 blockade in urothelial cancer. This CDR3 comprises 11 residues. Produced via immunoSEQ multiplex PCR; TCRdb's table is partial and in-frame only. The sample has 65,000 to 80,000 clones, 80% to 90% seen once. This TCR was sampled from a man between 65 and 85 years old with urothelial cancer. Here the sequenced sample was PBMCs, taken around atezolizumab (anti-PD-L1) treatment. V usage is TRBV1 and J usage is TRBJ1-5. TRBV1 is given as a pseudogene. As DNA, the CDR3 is TGCACCAGCAGCCTTAGATGGCCCCAGCATTTT. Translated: CTSSLRWPQHF.